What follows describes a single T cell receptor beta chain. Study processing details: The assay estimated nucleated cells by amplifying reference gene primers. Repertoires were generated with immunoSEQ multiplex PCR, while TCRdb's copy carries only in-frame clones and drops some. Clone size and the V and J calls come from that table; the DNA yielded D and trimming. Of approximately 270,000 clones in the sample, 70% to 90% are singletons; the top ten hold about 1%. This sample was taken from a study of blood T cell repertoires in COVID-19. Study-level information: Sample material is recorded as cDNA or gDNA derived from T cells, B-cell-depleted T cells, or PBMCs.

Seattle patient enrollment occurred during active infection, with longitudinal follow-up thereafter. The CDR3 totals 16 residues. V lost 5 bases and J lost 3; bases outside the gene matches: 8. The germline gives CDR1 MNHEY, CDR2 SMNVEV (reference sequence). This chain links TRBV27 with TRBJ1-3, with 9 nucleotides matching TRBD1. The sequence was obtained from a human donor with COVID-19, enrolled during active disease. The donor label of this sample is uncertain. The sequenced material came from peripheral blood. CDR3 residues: CASSPRTGAGGNTIYF. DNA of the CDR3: TGTGCCAGCAGTCCCCGGACAGGGGCCGGTGGAAACACCATATATTTT.